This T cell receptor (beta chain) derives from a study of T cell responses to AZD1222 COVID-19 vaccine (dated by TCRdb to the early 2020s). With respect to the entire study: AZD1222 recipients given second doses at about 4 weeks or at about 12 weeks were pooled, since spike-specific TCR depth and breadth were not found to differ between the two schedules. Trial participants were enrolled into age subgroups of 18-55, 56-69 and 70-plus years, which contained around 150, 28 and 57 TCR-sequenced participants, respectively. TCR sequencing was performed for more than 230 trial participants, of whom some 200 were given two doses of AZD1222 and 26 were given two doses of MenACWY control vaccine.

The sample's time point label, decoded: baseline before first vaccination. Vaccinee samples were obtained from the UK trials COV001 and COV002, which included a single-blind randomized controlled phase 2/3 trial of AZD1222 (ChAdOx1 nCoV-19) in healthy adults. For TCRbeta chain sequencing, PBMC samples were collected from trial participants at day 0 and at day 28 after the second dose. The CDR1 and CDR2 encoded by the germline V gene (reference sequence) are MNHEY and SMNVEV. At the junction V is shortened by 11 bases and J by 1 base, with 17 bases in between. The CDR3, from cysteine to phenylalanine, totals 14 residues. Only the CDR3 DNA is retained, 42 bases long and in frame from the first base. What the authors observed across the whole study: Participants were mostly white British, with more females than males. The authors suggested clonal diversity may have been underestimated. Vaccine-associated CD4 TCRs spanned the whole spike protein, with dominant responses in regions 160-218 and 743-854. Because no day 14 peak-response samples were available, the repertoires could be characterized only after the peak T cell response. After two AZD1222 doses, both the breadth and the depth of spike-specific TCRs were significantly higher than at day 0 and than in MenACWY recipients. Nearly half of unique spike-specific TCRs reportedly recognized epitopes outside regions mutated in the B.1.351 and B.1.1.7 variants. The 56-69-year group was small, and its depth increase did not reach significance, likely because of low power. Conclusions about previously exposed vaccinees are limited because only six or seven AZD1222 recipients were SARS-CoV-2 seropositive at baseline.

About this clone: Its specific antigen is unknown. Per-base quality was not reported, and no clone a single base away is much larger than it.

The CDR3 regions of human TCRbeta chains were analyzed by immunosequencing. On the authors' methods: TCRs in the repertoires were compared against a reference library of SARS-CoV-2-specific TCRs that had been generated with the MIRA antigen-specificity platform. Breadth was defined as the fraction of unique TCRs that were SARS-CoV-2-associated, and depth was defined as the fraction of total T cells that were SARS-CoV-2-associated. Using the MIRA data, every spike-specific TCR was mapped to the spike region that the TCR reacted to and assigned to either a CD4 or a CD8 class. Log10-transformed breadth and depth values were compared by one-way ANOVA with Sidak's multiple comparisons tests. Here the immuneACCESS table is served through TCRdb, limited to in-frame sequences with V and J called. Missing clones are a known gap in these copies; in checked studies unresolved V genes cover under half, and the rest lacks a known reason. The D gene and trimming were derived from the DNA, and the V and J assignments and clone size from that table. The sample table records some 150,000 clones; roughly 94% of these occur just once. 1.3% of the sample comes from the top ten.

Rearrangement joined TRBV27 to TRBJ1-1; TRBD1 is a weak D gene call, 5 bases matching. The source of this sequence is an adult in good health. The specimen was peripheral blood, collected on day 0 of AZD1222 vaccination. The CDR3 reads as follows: CARTGKAGNTEAFF. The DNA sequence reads TGTGCCCGAACAGGTAAGGCGGGGAACACTGAAGCTTTCTTT.